One T cell receptor beta chain is described in this entry. Original data processing: Nucleated cell number was recorded as an estimate derived from reference gene primer amplification. Sequencing used immunoSEQ multiplex PCR; TCRdb keeps in-frame clones, though not all of them. V and J calls and clone size are as listed in that table; D and trimming were resolved from the DNA. The repertoire holds about 380,000 clones, roughly 86% seen once, with over 0.95% in the top ten. These data originate in a study of blood T cell repertoires in COVID-19. At the level of the study: COVID-19 samples, acute and convalescent, were from the United States, Italy and Spain. From T cells, B-cell-depleted T cells, or PBMCs came the material, which was cDNA or gDNA.

CDR1 and CDR2 from the germline V gene are MNHEY and SVGEGT. Trimming shortened V by 5 bases and J by 14 bases, and 13 bases separated the two germline ends. There are 12 residues in the CDR3. The chain carries TRBV6-2 or TRBV6-3 and TRBJ1-6; weak D call: TRBD1 (6 bases). The clonotype originates from a human donor with acute or convalescent COVID-19. The donor label of this sample is uncertain. Sequences were obtained from peripheral blood. CDR3 DNA: TGTGCCAGCAGTCATCAGGGGTCTGCCCTCCACTTT. Translating gives CASSHQGSALHF.